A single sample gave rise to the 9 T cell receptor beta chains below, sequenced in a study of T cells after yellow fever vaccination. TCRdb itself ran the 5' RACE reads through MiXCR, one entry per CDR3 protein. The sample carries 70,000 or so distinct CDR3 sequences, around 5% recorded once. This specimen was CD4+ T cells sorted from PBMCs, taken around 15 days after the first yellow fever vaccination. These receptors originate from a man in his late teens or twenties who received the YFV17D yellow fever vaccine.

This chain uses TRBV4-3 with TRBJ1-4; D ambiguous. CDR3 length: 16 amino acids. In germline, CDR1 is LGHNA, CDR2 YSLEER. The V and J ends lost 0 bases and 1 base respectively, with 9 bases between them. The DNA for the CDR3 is TGCGCCAGCAGCCAAGATCGAGGGAGAACTAATGAAAAACTGTTTTTT. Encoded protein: CASSQDRGRTNEKLFF.

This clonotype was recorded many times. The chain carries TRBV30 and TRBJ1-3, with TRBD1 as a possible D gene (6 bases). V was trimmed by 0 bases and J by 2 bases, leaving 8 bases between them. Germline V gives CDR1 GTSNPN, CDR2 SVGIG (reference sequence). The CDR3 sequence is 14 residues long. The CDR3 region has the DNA TGTGCCTGGAGTGTAGGGGGACCTGGAAACACCATATATTTT. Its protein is CAWSVGGPGNTIYF.

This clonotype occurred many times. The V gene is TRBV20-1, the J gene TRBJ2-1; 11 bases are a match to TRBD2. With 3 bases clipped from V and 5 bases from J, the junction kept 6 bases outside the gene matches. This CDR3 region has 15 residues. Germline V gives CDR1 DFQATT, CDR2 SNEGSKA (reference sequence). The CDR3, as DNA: TGCAGTGCTAGGGTCCTAGCGGGGGGAAACAATGAGCAGTTCTTC. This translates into CSARVLAGGNNEQFF.

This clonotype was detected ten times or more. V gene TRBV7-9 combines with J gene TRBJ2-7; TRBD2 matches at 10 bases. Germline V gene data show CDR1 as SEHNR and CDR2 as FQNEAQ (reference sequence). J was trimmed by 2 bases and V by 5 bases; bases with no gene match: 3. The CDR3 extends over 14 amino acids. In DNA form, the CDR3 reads TGTGCCAGCAGCCGAAGCGGGGGGGCCTACGAGCAGTACTTC. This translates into CASSRSGGAYEQYF.

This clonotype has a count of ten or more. CDR3 nucleotide sequence: TGCAGTGCTAGAGACCGAACAGGGGGCGAGACCCAGTACTTC. Translating gives CSARDRTGGETQYF. The rearrangement uses TRBV20-1 and TRBJ2-5, with 9 positions matching TRBD1. V shed 0 bases and J 5 bases; nucleotides not matched to a gene: 4. The CDR3 covers 14 residues. Germline lookup yields CDR1 DFQATT and CDR2 SNEGSKA (reference sequence).

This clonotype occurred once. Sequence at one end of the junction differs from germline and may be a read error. CDR3 residues: CSARSGRGSMSGPNVLTF. CDR3 coding DNA: TGCAGTGCTAGATCGGGCAGGGGGTCAATGTCTGGGCCCAACGTCCTGACTTTC. The genes are TRBV20-1 and TRBJ2-6; 7 nucleotides line up with TRBD1. CDR3 length equals 18 residues. Germline-derived CDR1 and CDR2 are DFQATT and SNEGSKA (reference sequence).

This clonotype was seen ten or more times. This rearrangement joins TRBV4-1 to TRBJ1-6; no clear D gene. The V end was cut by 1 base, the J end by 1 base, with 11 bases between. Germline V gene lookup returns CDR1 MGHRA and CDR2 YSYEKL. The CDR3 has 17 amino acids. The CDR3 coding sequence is TGCGCCAGCAGCCAAGGGGCCGCCAGTTCCTATAATTCACCCCTCCACTTT. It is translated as CASSQGAASSYNSPLHF.

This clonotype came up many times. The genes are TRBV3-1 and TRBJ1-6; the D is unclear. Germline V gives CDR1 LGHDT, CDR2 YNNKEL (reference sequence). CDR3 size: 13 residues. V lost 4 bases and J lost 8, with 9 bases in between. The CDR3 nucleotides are TGTGCCAGCAGCCTCCGTCAGGATTCACCCCTCCACTTT. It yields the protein CASSLRQDSPLHF.

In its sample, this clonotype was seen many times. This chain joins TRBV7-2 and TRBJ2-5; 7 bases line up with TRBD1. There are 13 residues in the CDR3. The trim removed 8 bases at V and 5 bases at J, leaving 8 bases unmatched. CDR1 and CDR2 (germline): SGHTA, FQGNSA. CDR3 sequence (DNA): TGTGCCAGCGGCCGACAGGGAGTGGAGACCCAGTACTTC. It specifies CASGRQGVETQYF.